The rows below give T cell receptor beta chains drawn from one sample of a study of blood T cell repertoires in COVID-19. Assay: immunoSEQ multiplex PCR; the TCRdb copy retains only in-frame clones and omits some. The data hold 150,000 or so clones, with roughly 88% observed a single time. The sequencing sample was made of peripheral blood. The receptors were gathered from a man aged 55 to 70 with COVID-19, enrolled during active disease. The CDR3 runs from the conserved cysteine through the conserved F or W. A D gene is named only where the DNA matches it firmly. The size entry is marked missing in some rows and otherwise reads once, few, many or a size class.

d_gene: .
j_gene: TRBJ2-1
v_gene: TRBV18
abundance: .
CDR3aa: CASLNGGEGNEQFF
CDR3nt: TGTGCCAGCTTAAACGGGGGAGAGGGAAATGAGCAGTTCTTC

d_gene: .
j_gene: TRBJ1-4
v_gene: TRBV6-2/TRBV6-3
abundance: .
CDR3aa: CASSYFPQGGEKLFF
CDR3nt: TGTGCCAGCAGTTACTTCCCACAGGGCGGTGAAAAACTGTTTTTT

d_gene: .
j_gene: TRBJ1-4
v_gene: TRBV18
abundance: .
CDR3aa: CASSPVQLNEKLFF
CDR3nt: TGTGCCAGCTCACCTGTACAGCTTAATGAAAAACTGTTTTTT

d_gene: .
j_gene: TRBJ1-2
v_gene: TRBV19
abundance: .
CDR3aa: CASSPRVRGNGYTF
CDR3nt: TGTGCCAGTAGTCCCAGGGTACGGGGGAATGGCTACACCTTC

d_gene: .
j_gene: TRBJ2-5
v_gene: TRBV25-1
abundance: few
CDR3aa: CASSTGPGTQYF
CDR3nt: TGTGCCAGCAGTACCGGACCGGGAACCCAGTACTTC

d_gene: TRBD1
j_gene: TRBJ1-5
v_gene: TRBV5-1
abundance: few
CDR3aa: CASSLGLGQGNQPQHF
CDR3nt: TGCGCCAGCAGCTTGGGGTTGGGACAGGGCAATCAGCCCCAGCATTTT

d_gene: .
j_gene: TRBJ1-3
v_gene: TRBV4-2
abundance: .
CDR3aa: CASSLPGSGNTIYF
CDR3nt: TGTGCCAGCAGTCTCCCGGGCTCTGGAAACACCATATATTTT

d_gene: TRBD1
j_gene: TRBJ2-2
v_gene: TRBV5-1
abundance: .
CDR3aa: CASSLQSGGGGELFF
CDR3nt: TGCGCCAGCAGCTTACAGTCAGGGGGCGGCGGGGAGCTGTTTTTT

d_gene: TRBD2
j_gene: TRBJ2-7
v_gene: TRBV5-1
abundance: few
CDR3aa: CASSLEGGSAQYF
CDR3nt: TGCGCCAGCAGCTTGGAAGGCGGGAGTGCTCAGTACTTC

d_gene: TRBD1
j_gene: TRBJ1-1
v_gene: TRBV6-5
abundance: .
CDR3aa: CASTSGQAMNTEAFF
CDR3nt: TGTGCCAGCACTTCGGGACAGGCGATGAACACTGAAGCTTTCTTT

d_gene: .
j_gene: TRBJ2-3
v_gene: TRBV7-2
abundance: .
CDR3aa: CASSRPTGDTQYF
CDR3nt: TGTGCCAGCAGCCGCCCCACCGGGGATACGCAGTATTTT

d_gene: .
j_gene: TRBJ1-1
v_gene: TRBV7-3
abundance: .
CDR3aa: CASSPIFGGRAFF
CDR3nt: TGTGCCAGCAGCCCCATTTTTGGGGGCAGAGCTTTCTTT

d_gene: .
j_gene: TRBJ1-3
v_gene: TRBV29-1
abundance: few
CDR3aa: CSVEDTRFKNTIYF
CDR3nt: TGCAGCGTTGAAGACACACGCTTCAAAAACACCATATATTTT

d_gene: .
j_gene: TRBJ1-2
v_gene: TRBV16
abundance: .
CDR3aa: CASSLSRDGYTF
CDR3nt: TGTGCCAGCAGCCTATCCAGGGATGGCTACACCTTC

d_gene: TRBD1
j_gene: TRBJ2-7
v_gene: TRBV4-3
abundance: .
CDR3aa: CASSQHPGQPYEQYF
CDR3nt: TGCGCCAGCAGCCAACATCCGGGACAGCCTTACGAGCAGTACTTC

d_gene: .
j_gene: TRBJ1-2
v_gene: TRBV7-2
abundance: .
CDR3aa: CASSSPGQWVHTF
CDR3nt: TGTGCCAGCAGCTCCCCCGGACAGTGGGTGCACACCTTC

d_gene: .
j_gene: TRBJ1-6
v_gene: TRBV6-5
abundance: .
CDR3aa: CASSTEINSPLHF
CDR3nt: TGTGCCAGCAGTACGGAGATTAATTCACCCCTCCACTTT

d_gene: TRBD1
j_gene: TRBJ2-6
v_gene: TRBV6-5
abundance: .
CDR3aa: CASQGARGANVLTF
CDR3nt: TGTGCCAGTCAGGGGGCCCGTGGGGCCAACGTCCTGACTTTC

d_gene: TRBD1
j_gene: TRBJ2-7
v_gene: TRBV28
abundance: once
CDR3aa: CASSLATGTGSSYEQYF
CDR3nt: TGTGCCAGCAGTTTAGCTACCGGGACAGGGAGCTCCTACGAGCAGTACTTC

d_gene: .
j_gene: TRBJ1-1
v_gene: TRBV9
abundance: .
CDR3aa: CASSVQWNTEAFF
CDR3nt: TGTGCCAGCAGCGTCCAGTGGAACACTGAAGCTTTCTTT

d_gene: .
j_gene: TRBJ1-5
v_gene: TRBV27
abundance: .
CDR3aa: CASSLTAPQGTSNQPQHF
CDR3nt: TGTGCCAGCAGTTTGACAGCACCCCAGGGAACAAGCAATCAGCCCCAGCATTTT

d_gene: .
j_gene: TRBJ1-2
v_gene: TRBV6-2/TRBV6-3
abundance: .
CDR3aa: CASSYSSLRGYGYTF
CDR3nt: TGTGCCAGCAGTTACTCGAGTTTGCGTGGCTATGGCTACACCTTC

d_gene: .
j_gene: TRBJ1-5
v_gene: TRBV6-6
abundance: .
CDR3aa: CASSSTGSNQPQHF
CDR3nt: TGTGCCAGCAGTTCAACAGGCAGCAATCAGCCCCAGCATTTT

d_gene: .
j_gene: TRBJ1-5
v_gene: TRBV28
abundance: .
CDR3aa: CASSLSGAGNQPQHF
CDR3nt: TGTGCCAGCAGTTTATCAGGGGCCGGGAATCAGCCCCAGCATTTT

d_gene: .
j_gene: TRBJ2-4
v_gene: TRBV7-8
abundance: once
CDR3aa: CASSGNYAPNTKNIQYF
CDR3nt: TGTGCCAGCAGCGGAAACTACGCCCCGAACACCAAAAACATTCAGTACTTC

d_gene: TRBD1
j_gene: TRBJ1-5
v_gene: TRBV6-5
abundance: .
CDR3aa: CASRRDRTNNQPQHF
CDR3nt: TGTGCCAGCAGGAGGGACAGAACAAACAATCAGCCCCAGCATTTT

d_gene: TRBD2
j_gene: TRBJ2-7
v_gene: TRBV29-1
abundance: .
CDR3aa: CSVGLLAGAVYEQYF
CDR3nt: TGCAGCGTTGGGTTATTAGCGGGGGCCGTCTACGAGCAGTACTTC

d_gene: .
j_gene: TRBJ1-5
v_gene: TRBV28
abundance: .
CDR3aa: CASSLTGPSNQPQHF
CDR3nt: TGTGCCAGCAGTTTGACAGGACCTAGCAATCAGCCCCAGCATTTT

d_gene: TRBD2
j_gene: TRBJ2-3
v_gene: TRBV2
abundance: few
CDR3aa: CASDRRTSDTQYF
CDR3nt: TGTGCCAGCGACCGCCGGACTAGCGATACGCAGTATTTT

d_gene: .
j_gene: TRBJ1-5
v_gene: TRBV6-2/TRBV6-3
abundance: .
CDR3aa: CASSYSYQPQHF
CDR3nt: TGTGCCAGCAGTTACTCCTATCAGCCCCAGCATTTT

d_gene: TRBD1
j_gene: TRBJ1-3
v_gene: TRBV19
abundance: .
CDR3aa: CSSGDRVSSGNTIYF
CDR3nt: TGTTCGAGCGGGGACAGGGTGAGCTCTGGAAACACCATATATTTT

d_gene: TRBD1
j_gene: TRBJ1-5
v_gene: TRBV2
abundance: .
CDR3aa: CASRVTGAGNQPQHF
CDR3nt: TGTGCCAGCAGGGTGACAGGGGCTGGCAATCAGCCCCAGCATTTT

d_gene: TRBD1
j_gene: TRBJ1-2
v_gene: TRBV28
abundance: .
CDR3aa: CASSLGGTGAGYTF
CDR3nt: TGTGCCAGCAGTTTGGGGGGGACAGGGGCGGGCTACACCTTC

d_gene: TRBD1
j_gene: TRBJ1-2
v_gene: TRBV6-6
abundance: .
CDR3aa: CASTVDRARGYTF
CDR3nt: TGTGCCAGCACCGTAGACAGGGCCCGTGGCTACACCTTC

d_gene: TRBD1
j_gene: TRBJ1-6
v_gene: TRBV27
abundance: few
CDR3aa: CASSFRQGSVSPLHF
CDR3nt: TGTGCCAGCAGTTTTAGACAGGGTTCGGTCTCACCCCTCCACTTT

d_gene: .
j_gene: TRBJ1-6
v_gene: TRBV7-9
abundance: .
CDR3aa: CASTNLGQDNSPLHF
CDR3nt: TGTGCCAGCACGAACCTGGGACAAGATAATTCACCCCTCCACTTT

d_gene: TRBD1
j_gene: TRBJ1-2
v_gene: TRBV6-6
abundance: .
CDR3aa: CASSPSQGSAGYTF
CDR3nt: TGTGCCAGCAGCCCCTCACAGGGGTCGGCTGGCTACACCTTC

d_gene: .
j_gene: TRBJ2-3
v_gene: TRBV18
abundance: once
CDR3aa: CASSPLQGSTSTDTQYF
CDR3nt: TGTGCCAGCTCACCACTTCAGGGGAGTACTAGCACAGATACGCAGTATTTT

d_gene: .
j_gene: TRBJ1-5
v_gene: TRBV18
abundance: .
CDR3aa: CASSPVGTTKDQPQHF
CDR3nt: TGTGCCAGCTCACCAGTCGGGACAACTAAAGATCAGCCCCAGCATTTT

d_gene: .
j_gene: TRBJ2-1
v_gene: TRBV19
abundance: .
CDR3aa: CASSQLGGSYNEQFF
CDR3nt: TGTGCCAGTAGTCAGCTAGGGGGCTCCTACAATGAGCAGTTCTTC

d_gene: .
j_gene: TRBJ1-3
v_gene: TRBV6-5
abundance: .
CDR3aa: CASKTGSDSGNTIYF
CDR3nt: TGTGCCAGCAAAACTGGCAGCGACTCTGGAAACACCATATATTTT

d_gene: TRBD1
j_gene: TRBJ2-7
v_gene: TRBV30
abundance: .
CDR3aa: CAWTGGLEQYF
CDR3nt: TGTGCCTGGACAGGGGGTCTCGAGCAGTACTTC

d_gene: TRBD1
j_gene: TRBJ1-4
v_gene: TRBV29-1
abundance: .
CDR3aa: CSVDATGTREKLFF
CDR3nt: TGCAGCGTTGACGCGACAGGGACGAGGGAAAAACTGTTTTTT

d_gene: TRBD2
j_gene: TRBJ2-1
v_gene: TRBV14
abundance: .
CDR3aa: CASSARGLAGTEQFF
CDR3nt: TGTGCCAGCAGCGCGCGAGGACTAGCGGGGACTGAGCAGTTCTTC

d_gene: .
j_gene: TRBJ1-1
v_gene: TRBV6-5
abundance: .
CDR3aa: CASTVTPGGTEAFF
CDR3nt: TGTGCCAGCACTGTTACCCCCGGGGGCACTGAAGCTTTCTTT

d_gene: .
j_gene: TRBJ2-1
v_gene: TRBV15
abundance: .
CDR3aa: CATSRGQGEDNEQFF
CDR3nt: TGTGCCACCAGCAGGGGGCAGGGGGAGGACAATGAGCAGTTCTTC

d_gene: .
j_gene: TRBJ1-2
v_gene: TRBV18
abundance: .
CDR3aa: CASSPQNPQGYTF
CDR3nt: TGTGCCAGCTCACCACAGAACCCCCAGGGCTACACCTTC

d_gene: TRBD1
j_gene: TRBJ1-1
v_gene: TRBV2
abundance: .
CDR3aa: CAGKDRAGTEAFF
CDR3nt: TGTGCCGGCAAGGACAGGGCTGGGACTGAAGCTTTCTTT

d_gene: .
j_gene: TRBJ1-1
v_gene: TRBV3-1/TRBV3-2
abundance: .
CDR3aa: CASSARGNTEAFF
CDR3nt: TGTGCCAGCAGCGCACGCGGGAACACTGAAGCTTTCTTT

d_gene: TRBD1
j_gene: TRBJ1-5
v_gene: TRBV6-2/TRBV6-3
abundance: .
CDR3aa: CASSRGGEGNQPQHF
CDR3nt: TGTGCCAGCAGTAGAGGGGGCGAGGGCAATCAGCCCCAGCATTTT

d_gene: .
j_gene: TRBJ1-2
v_gene: TRBV7-2
abundance: once
CDR3aa: CASSYYYGYTF
CDR3nt: TGTGCCAGCAGCTATTATTATGGCTACACCTTC

d_gene: .
j_gene: TRBJ2-3
v_gene: TRBV7-2
abundance: .
CDR3aa: CASSLGRADTQYF
CDR3nt: TGTGCCAGCAGCTTAGGACGGGCAGATACGCAGTATTTT

d_gene: TRBD1
j_gene: TRBJ1-4
v_gene: TRBV9
abundance: .
CDR3aa: CASSSGQGVSVNEKLFF
CDR3nt: TGTGCCAGCAGTTCCGGACAGGGGGTCTCAGTCAATGAAAAACTGTTTTTT

d_gene: .
j_gene: TRBJ1-2
v_gene: TRBV4-3
abundance: once
CDR3aa: CASSQGLQVSYGYTF
CDR3nt: TGCGCCAGCAGCCAAGGTTTGCAGGTCAGCTATGGCTACACCTTC

d_gene: TRBD1
j_gene: TRBJ2-7
v_gene: TRBV5-6
abundance: .
CDR3aa: CASSLLTGGPYEQYF
CDR3nt: TGTGCCAGCAGCTTGTTGACAGGGGGCCCCTACGAGCAGTACTTC

d_gene: .
j_gene: TRBJ2-3
v_gene: TRBV6-2/TRBV6-3
abundance: .
CDR3aa: CASSYDRGTDTQYF
CDR3nt: TGTGCCAGCAGTTACGATCGGGGGACAGATACGCAGTATTTT

d_gene: .
j_gene: TRBJ2-7
v_gene: TRBV6-5
abundance: once
CDR3aa: CASSYWRGQGQYF
CDR3nt: TGTGCCAGCAGTTACTGGAGGGGGCAAGGGCAGTACTTC

d_gene: .
j_gene: TRBJ1-2
v_gene: TRBV6-5
abundance: once
CDR3aa: CASSSVGYGYTF
CDR3nt: TGTGCCAGCAGCTCCGTCGGCTATGGCTACACCTTC

d_gene: .
j_gene: TRBJ1-1
v_gene: TRBV27
abundance: once
CDR3aa: CASSLGRGTTSEAFF
CDR3nt: TGTGCCAGCAGTTTGGGGCGGGGGACAACTTCTGAAGCTTTCTTT

d_gene: TRBD1
j_gene: TRBJ1-6
v_gene: TRBV6-2/TRBV6-3
abundance: .
CDR3aa: CASSYGTANNSPLHF
CDR3nt: TGTGCCAGCAGTTACGGGACAGCCAATAATTCACCCCTCCACTTT